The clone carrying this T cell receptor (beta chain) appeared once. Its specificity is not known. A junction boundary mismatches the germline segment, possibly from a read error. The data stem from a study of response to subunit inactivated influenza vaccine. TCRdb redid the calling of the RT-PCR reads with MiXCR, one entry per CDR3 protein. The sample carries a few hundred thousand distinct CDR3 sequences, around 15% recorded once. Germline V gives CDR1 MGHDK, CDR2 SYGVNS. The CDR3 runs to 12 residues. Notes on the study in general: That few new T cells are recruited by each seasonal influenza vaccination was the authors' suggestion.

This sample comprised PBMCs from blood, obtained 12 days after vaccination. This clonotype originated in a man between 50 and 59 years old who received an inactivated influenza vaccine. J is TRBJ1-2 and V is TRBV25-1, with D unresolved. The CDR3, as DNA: TGTGCCAGCAGTGCGGGGAACTCTGGCTACACCTTC. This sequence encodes CASSAGNSGYTF.